This T cell receptor (beta chain) was identified during a study of blood T cell repertoires in COVID-19. Study-wide context: Acute and convalescent COVID-19 specimens originated in the United States, Italy and Spain.

In the original analysis: Estimated nucleated cell counts came from reference gene primer amplification. The protocol was immunoSEQ multiplex PCR, while the TCRdb copy is restricted to in-frame clones and leaves out a portion. V, J and clone size were drawn from that table, and D and trimming were deduced from the DNA. The profile shows roughly 150,000 clones, around nine tenths of them singletons. V was clipped by 5 bases and J by 5 bases; unmatched bases: 11. Germline-derived CDR1 and CDR2 are PRHDT and FYEKMQ (reference sequence). The CDR3 has 15 amino acids. The TCR sequence derives from a human donor in a cohort sampled during active COVID-19. Sequenced: peripheral blood. The chain recombines TRBV13 with TRBJ1-2, with 7 bases aligning to TRBD1. The CDR3 nucleotides are TGTGCCAGCAGCCTCAACAGGGGACCCGGGTATGGCTACACCTTC. Amino acid sequence: CASSLNRGPGYGYTF.